Described below is a single TCR beta chain sequence and its context. The data belong to a study of blood T cell repertoires in COVID-19. Study information: Sample material is recorded as cDNA or gDNA derived from T cells, B-cell-depleted T cells, or PBMCs.

Original processing methods: Counts of nucleated cells, estimated from reference gene primer amplification, were obtained. Only in-frame clones appear in the TCRdb table, and some are missing; sequencing was by immunoSEQ multiplex PCR. The D gene and trimming were derived from the DNA, and the V and J assignments and clone size from that table. Here the sample spans 150,000 to 200,000 clones, around 90% being singletons. Patients from Seattle were sampled longitudinally, starting during active infection. The sequenced material came from peripheral blood. The TCR was taken from a woman of 80 years or more with COVID-19, enrolled during active disease.

The CDR3 DNA reads TGTGCCAGCAGCCCTGCGTGGCAGGGAAATTCACCCCTCCACTTT. It codes for CASSPAWQGNSPLHF. V and J are TRBV3-1 (or the pseudogene TRBV3-2) and TRBJ1-6, with D possibly being TRBD1 (5 bases). Per germline, CDR1 LGHDT and CDR2 YNNKEL (reference sequence). V lost 4 bases to trimming and J lost 7 bases, with 14 bases between them. The CDR3 length is 15 residues.